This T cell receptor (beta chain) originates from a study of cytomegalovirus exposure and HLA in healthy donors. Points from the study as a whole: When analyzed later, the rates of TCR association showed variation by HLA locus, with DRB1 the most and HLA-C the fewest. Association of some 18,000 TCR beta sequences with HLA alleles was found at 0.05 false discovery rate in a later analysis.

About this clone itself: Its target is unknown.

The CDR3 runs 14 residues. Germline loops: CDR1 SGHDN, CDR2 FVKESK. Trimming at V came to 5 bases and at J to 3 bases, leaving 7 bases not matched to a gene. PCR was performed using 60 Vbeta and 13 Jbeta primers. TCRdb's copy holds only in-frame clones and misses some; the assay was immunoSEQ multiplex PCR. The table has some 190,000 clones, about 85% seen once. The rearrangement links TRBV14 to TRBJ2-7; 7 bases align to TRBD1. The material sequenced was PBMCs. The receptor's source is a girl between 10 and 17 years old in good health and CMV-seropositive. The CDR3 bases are TGTGCCAGCAGCGCCCGACAGGGATACTACGAGCAGTACTTC. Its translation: CASSARQGYYEQYF.